The 12 T cell receptor beta chains reported below all come from one sample, sequenced in a study of blood T cell repertoires in COVID-19. Clones were read by immunoSEQ multiplex PCR, and TCRdb kept only the in-frame ones, dropping some. The profile covers just over 300,000 clones, with approximately 90% appearing a single time and around 9% taken by the ten largest. Specimen: PBMCs or T cells enriched from blood (not recorded which). These receptors were obtained from a woman between 18 and 29 years old who had recovered from COVID-19.

This clone was observed once. The V and J genes are TRBV27 and TRBJ1-2, with a weak D call TRBD1 (6 bases). The CDR3 covers 16 residues. V shed 6 bases and J shed 2 bases, with 19 bases lying between them. The germline V gene has CDR1 MNHEY and CDR2 SMNVEV (reference sequence). The CDR3 DNA sequence: TGTGCCAGCAGCCATAGGGGGACAAACGAAAACTATGGCTACACCTTC. It specifies CASSHRGTNENYGYTF.

The chain uses TRBV18 and TRBJ2-2, with 9 bases fitting TRBD1. The germline V gene encodes CDR1 KGHSH and CDR2 LQKENI. V lost 6 bases and J lost 1; bases outside the gene matches: 3. This CDR3 comprises 15 residues. CDR3 DNA: TGTGCCAGCTCTCCGGGACAGGGGAACACCGGGGAGCTGTTTTTT. Protein: CASSPGQGNTGELFF.

The rearrangement joins TRBV7-2 to TRBJ1-2; the D gene is possibly TRBD1 (5 bases). Trimming removed 1 base at V and 8 bases at J, with 17 bases between. Germline V gene lookup returns CDR1 SGHTA and CDR2 FQGNSA. The CDR3 sequence is 15 residues long. The CDR3 protein is CASSLEGDRFGGYTF. CDR3 in DNA: TGTGCCAGCAGCTTAGAAGGGGATCGTTTCGGAGGCTACACCTTC. Variable domain in full (rest from reference TRBV7-2 and TRBJ1-2): GAGVSQSPSNKVTEKGKDVELRCDPISGHTALYWYRQSLGQGLEFLIYFQGNSAPDKSGLPSDRFSAERTGGSVSTLTIQRTQQEDSAVYLCASSLEGDRFGGYTFGSGTRLTVV.

V and J are TRBV28 and TRBJ2-3; D gene ambiguous. Germline CDR1 reads MDHEN; CDR2 reads SYDVKM. V lost 5 bases and J lost 5, with 11 bases in between. This CDR3 comprises 13 residues. In DNA form, the CDR3 reads TGTGCCAGCAGTCCCACCTTCGGAGATACGCAGTATTTT. Protein sequence: CASSPTFGDTQYF. Full variable domain (outside the CDR3, taken from reference TRBV28 and TRBJ2-3): DVKVTQSSRYLVKRTGEKVFLECVQDMDHENMFWYRQDPGLGLRLIYFSYDVKMKEKGDIPEGYSVSREKKERFSLILESASTNQTSMYLCASSPTFGDTQYFGPGTRLTVL.

The chain has TRBV10-3 and TRBJ1-1, with D perhaps TRBD1 (6 bases). Trimming removed 0 bases from V and 0 bases from J, with 11 bases in between. CDR1 ENHRY and CDR2 SYGVKD come from the germline V gene. The CDR3 is 16 residues long. The CDR3 DNA reads TGTGCCATCAGTGAGTCGGCAGGGGCGATGAACACTGAAGCTTTCTTT. Protein sequence: CAISESAGAMNTEAFF.

The chain couples TRBV10-3 to TRBJ1-2; D possibly corresponds to TRBD1 (6 bases). V was pared by 10 bases and J by 0 bases, with 15 bases between. The germline V gene has CDR1 ENHRY and CDR2 SYGVKD. CDR3 length: 14 residues. The CDR3 reads CATKGTNANYGYTF. The CDR3 DNA is TGTGCCACCAAGGGGACAAATGCTAACTATGGCTACACCTTC.

The chain uses TRBV28 and TRBJ2-7, with D perhaps TRBD1 (5 bases). V lost 4 bases and J 0 bases, leaving 16 bases between the germline ends. Germline assignment: CDR1 MDHEN and CDR2 SYDVKM. CDR3 length: 16 amino acids. This CDR3 reads CASSSPRVSSSYEQYF. Written as DNA, the CDR3 is TGTGCCAGCAGTTCTCCCAGGGTATCGAGCTCCTACGAGCAGTACTTC. Full variable domain (remainder filled in from reference TRBV28 and TRBJ2-7): DVKVTQSSRYLVKRTGEKVFLECVQDMDHENMFWYRQDPGLGLRLIYFSYDVKMKEKGDIPEGYSVSREKKERFSLILESASTNQTSMYLCASSSPRVSSSYEQYFGPGTRLTVT.

CDR3 nucleotides: TGTGCCTGGGGACACCCAGGGTCACCCCTCCACTTT. Its protein product is CAWGHPGSPLHF. The chain couples TRBV30 to TRBJ1-6; maybe TRBD1 (5 bases). The V and J ends lost 5 bases and 10 bases respectively, with 12 bases between them. The length of the CDR3 is 12 residues. CDR1 and CDR2 from the germline V gene are GTSNPN and SVGIG (reference sequence).

J is TRBJ2-5 and V is TRBV11-2; 8 bases map to TRBD1. Germline CDR1 reads SGHAT; CDR2 reads FQNNGV. The trim removed 0 bases at V and 2 bases at J, leaving 2 bases unmatched. The CDR3 extends over 15 amino acids. The CDR3 DNA reads as TGTGCCAGCAGCTTAGACAGGGGGCGTCAAGAGACCCAGTACTTC. Protein product: CASSLDRGRQETQYF.

The rearrangement joins TRBV5-4 to TRBJ1-1; D is unresolved. Germline V gene lookup returns CDR1 SGHNT and CDR2 YYREEE (reference sequence). V was trimmed by 2 bases and J by 11 bases, leaving 10 bases between them. The CDR3 covers 11 residues. In nucleotides, the CDR3 is TGTGCCAGCAGCTTCGATAATGAGGCTTTCTTT. Translated, it gives CASSFDNEAFF.

This chain uses TRBV20-1 with TRBJ2-7; 8 bases agree with TRBD1. The CDR3 sequence is 14 residues long. Germline V CDR1 and CDR2: DFQATT, SNEGSKA (reference sequence). The ends lost 3 bases at V and 5 bases at J; junction bases unmatched: 9. Written as DNA, the CDR3 is TGCAGTGCTAGTTCGCAGGGGGCATCGCACGAGCAGTACTTC. Protein: CSASSQGASHEQYF.

The chain recombines TRBV18 with TRBJ1-3, with 7 bases that match TRBD1. The germline gives CDR1 KGHSH, CDR2 LQKENI. CDR3 length: 15 amino acids. V was clipped by 1 base and J by 2 bases; unmatched bases: 2. In nucleotides, the CDR3 is TGTGCCAGCTCACCACAGGGGGCAGCTGGAAACACCATATATTTT. Translating gives CASSPQGAAGNTIYF. Together with reference TRBV18 and TRBJ1-3, the CDR3 gives the full variable domain: NAGVMQNPRHLVRRRGQEARLRCSPMKGHSHVYWYRQLPEEGLKFMVYLQKENIIDESGMPKERFSAEFPKEGPSILRIQQVVRGDSAAYFCASSPQGAAGNTIYFGEGSWLTVV.